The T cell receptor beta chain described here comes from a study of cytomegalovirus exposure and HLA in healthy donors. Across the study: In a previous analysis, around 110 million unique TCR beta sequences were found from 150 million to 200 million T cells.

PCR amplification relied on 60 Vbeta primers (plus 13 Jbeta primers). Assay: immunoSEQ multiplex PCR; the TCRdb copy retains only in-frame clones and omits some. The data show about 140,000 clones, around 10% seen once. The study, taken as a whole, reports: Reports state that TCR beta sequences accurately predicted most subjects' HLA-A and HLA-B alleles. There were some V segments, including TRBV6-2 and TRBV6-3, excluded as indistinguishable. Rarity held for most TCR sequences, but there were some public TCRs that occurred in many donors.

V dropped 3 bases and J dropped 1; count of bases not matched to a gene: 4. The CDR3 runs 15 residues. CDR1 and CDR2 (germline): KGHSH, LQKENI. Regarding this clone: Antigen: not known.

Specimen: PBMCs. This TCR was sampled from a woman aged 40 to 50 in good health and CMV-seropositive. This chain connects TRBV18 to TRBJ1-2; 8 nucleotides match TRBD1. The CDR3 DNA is TGTGCCAGCTCACCGGGACAGGCACATAACTATGGCTACACCTTC. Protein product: CASSPGQAHNYGYTF.